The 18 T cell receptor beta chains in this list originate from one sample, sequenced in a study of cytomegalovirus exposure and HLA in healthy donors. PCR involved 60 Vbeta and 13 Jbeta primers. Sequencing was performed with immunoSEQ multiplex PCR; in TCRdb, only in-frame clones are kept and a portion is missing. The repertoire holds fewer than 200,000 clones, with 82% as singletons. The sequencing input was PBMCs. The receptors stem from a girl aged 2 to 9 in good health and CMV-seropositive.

CDR3 nucleotides: TGTGCCAGCAGCTTGGGAGGCGGGAGGAGCACAGATACGCAGTATTTT. It yields the protein CASSLGGGRSTDTQYF. The chain is built from TRBV5-4 and TRBJ2-3, with 8 bases fitting TRBD2. Trimming took 0 bases from V and 0 from J; bases not matched to a gene: 3. CDR1 SGHNT and CDR2 YYREEE come from the germline V gene (reference sequence). The CDR3 extends over 16 amino acids.

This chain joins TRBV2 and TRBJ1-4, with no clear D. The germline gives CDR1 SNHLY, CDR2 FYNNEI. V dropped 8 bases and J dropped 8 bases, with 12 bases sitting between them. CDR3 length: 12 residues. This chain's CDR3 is CASASVTEKLFF. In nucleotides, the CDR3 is TGTGCCAGCGCATCAGTCACAGAAAAACTGTTTTTT.

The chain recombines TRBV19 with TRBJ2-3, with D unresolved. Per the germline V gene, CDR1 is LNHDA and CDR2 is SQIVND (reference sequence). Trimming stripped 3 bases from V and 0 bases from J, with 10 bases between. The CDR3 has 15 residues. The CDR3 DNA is TGTGCCAGTAGTATCGTCCGTAGCAGCACAGATACGCAGTATTTT. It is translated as CASSIVRSSTDTQYF.

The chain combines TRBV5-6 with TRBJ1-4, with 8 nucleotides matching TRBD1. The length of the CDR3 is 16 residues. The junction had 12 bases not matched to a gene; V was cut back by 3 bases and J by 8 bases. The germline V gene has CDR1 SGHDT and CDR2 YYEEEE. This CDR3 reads CASSSARQGRREKLFF. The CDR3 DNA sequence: TGTGCCAGCAGCTCCGCACGACAGGGGAGGCGAGAAAAACTGTTTTTT.

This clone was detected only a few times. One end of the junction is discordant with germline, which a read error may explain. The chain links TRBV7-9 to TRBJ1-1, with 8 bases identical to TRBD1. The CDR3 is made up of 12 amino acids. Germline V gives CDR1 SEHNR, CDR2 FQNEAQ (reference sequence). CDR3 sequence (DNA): TGTTCCAGCAGCGCCTTGCGGACAGGGGCTTTCTTT. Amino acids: CSSSALRTGAFF.

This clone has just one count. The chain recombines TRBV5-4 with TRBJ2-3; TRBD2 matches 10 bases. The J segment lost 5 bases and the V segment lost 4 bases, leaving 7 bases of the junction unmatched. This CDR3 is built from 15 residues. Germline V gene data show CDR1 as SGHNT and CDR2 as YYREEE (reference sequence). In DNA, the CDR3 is TGTGCCAGCAGCCCGGCTAGCGGGAGCGGAGATACGCAGTATTTT. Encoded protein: CASSPASGSGDTQYF.

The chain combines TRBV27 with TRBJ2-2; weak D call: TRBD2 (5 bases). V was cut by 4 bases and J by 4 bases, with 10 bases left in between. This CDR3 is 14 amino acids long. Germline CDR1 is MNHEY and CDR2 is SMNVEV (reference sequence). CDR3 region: CASSYQRGTGELFF. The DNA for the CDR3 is TGTGCCAGCAGTTACCAACGGGGCACCGGGGAGCTGTTTTTT.

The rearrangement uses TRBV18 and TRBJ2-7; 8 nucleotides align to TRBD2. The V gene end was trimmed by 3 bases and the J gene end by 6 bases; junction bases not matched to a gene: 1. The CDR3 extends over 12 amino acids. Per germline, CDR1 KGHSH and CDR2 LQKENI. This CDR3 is CASSPSGSEQYF. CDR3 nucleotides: TGTGCCAGCTCACCCAGCGGGAGCGAGCAGTACTTC.

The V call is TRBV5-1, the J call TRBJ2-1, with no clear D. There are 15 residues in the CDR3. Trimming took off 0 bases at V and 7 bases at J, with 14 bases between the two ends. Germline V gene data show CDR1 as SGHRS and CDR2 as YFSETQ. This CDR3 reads CASSLARDLWNEQFF. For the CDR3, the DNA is TGCGCCAGCAGCTTGGCCAGAGACTTGTGGAATGAGCAGTTCTTC.

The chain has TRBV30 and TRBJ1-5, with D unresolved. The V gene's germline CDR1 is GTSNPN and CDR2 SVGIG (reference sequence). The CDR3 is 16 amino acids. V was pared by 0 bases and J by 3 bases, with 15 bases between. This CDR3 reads CAWSVTVPGLNQPQHF. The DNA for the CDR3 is TGTGCCTGGAGTGTCACAGTACCAGGTCTCAATCAGCCCCAGCATTTT.

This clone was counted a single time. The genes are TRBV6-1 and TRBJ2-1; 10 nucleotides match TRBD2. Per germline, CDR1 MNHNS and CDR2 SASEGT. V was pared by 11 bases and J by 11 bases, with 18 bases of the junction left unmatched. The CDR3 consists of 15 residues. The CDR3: CAGHEPGLALSKQFF. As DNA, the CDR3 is TGTGCCGGCCACGAACCGGGACTAGCGCTATCTAAGCAGTTCTTC.

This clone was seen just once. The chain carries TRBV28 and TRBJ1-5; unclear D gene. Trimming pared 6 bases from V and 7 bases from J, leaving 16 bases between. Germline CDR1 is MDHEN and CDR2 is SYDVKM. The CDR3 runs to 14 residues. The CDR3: CASRSRLAGQPQHF. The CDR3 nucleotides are TGTGCCAGCAGGTCAAGACTTGCGGGACAGCCCCAGCATTTT.

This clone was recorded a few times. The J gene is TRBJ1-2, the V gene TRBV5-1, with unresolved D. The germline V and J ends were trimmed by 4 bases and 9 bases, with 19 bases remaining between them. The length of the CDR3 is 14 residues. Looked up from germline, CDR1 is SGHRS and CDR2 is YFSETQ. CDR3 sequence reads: CASSPTRSPDRYTF. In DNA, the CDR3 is TGCGCCAGCAGCCCAACCAGGTCCCCTGATCGCTACACCTTC.

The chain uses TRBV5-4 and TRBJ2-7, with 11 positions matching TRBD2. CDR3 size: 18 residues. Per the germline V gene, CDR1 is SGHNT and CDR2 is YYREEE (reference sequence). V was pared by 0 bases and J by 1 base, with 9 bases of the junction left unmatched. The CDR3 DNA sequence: TGTGCCAGCAGCTTGGATCTAGCGGGAGGTCCCTTATCCTACGAGCAGTACTTC. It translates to CASSLDLAGGPLSYEQYF. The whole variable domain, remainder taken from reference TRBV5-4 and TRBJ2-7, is ETGVTQSPTHLIKTRGQQVTLRCSSQSGHNTVSWYQQALGQGPQFIFQYYREEENGRGNFPPRFSGLQFPNYSSELNVNALELDDSALYLCASSLDLAGGPLSYEQYFGPGTRLTVT.

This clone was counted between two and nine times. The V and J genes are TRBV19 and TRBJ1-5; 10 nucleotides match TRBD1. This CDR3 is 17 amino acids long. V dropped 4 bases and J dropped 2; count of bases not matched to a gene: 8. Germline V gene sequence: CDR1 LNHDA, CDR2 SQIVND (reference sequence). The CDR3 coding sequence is TGTGCCAGTAGTACGAGGGACAGGGGAGGAGGCAATCAGCCCCAGCATTTT. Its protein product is CASSTRDRGGGNQPQHF. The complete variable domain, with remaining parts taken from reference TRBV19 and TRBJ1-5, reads DGGITQSPKYLFRKEGQNVTLSCEQNLNHDAMYWYRQDPGQGLRLIYYSQIVNDFQKGDIAEGYSVSREKKESFPLTVTSAQKNPTAFYLCASSTRDRGGGNQPQHFGDGTRLSIL.

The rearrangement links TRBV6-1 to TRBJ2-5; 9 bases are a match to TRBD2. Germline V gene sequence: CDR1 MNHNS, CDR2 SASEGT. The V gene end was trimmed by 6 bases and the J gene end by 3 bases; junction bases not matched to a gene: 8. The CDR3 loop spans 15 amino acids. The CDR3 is CASSLISGSEETQYF. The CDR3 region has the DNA TGTGCCAGCAGCCTGATTAGCGGGAGCGAAGAGACCCAGTACTTC.

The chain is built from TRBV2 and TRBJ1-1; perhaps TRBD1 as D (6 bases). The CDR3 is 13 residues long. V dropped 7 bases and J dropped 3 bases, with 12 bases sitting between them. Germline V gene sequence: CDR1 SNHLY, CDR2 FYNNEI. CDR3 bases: TGTGCCAGCAAAATATACAGGGACACTGAAGCTTTCTTT. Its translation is CASKIYRDTEAFF.

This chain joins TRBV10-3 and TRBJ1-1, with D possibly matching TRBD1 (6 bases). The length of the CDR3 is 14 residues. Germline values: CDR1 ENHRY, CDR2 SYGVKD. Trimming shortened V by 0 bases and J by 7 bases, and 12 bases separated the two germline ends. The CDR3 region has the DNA TGTGCCATCAGTGAGTCAAAGGGCAGGGGTGAAGCTTTCTTT. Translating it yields CAISESKGRGEAFF.